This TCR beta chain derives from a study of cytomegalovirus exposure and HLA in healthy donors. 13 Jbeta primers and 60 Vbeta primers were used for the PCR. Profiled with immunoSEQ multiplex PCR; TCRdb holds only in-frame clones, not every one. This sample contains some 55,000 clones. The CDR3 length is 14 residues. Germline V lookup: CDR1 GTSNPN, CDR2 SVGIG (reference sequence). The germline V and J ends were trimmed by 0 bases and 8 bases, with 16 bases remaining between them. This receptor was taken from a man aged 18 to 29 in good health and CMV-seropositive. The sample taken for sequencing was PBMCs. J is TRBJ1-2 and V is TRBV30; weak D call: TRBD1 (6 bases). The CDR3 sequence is CAWSVSVGAHGYTF. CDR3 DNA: TGTGCCTGGAGTGTATCCGTGGGGGCTCACGGCTACACCTTC.